These 10 T cell receptor beta chains share one sample of origin, sequenced in a study of blood T cell repertoires in COVID-19. Assay: immunoSEQ multiplex PCR; the TCRdb copy retains only in-frame clones and omits some. This sample yields roughly 250,000 clones, of which about 85% are seen a single time; about 1% belongs to the top ten. The sequencing sample was made of peripheral blood. The receptors were gathered from a human donor with COVID-19, enrolled during active disease. The donor label of this sample is uncertain.

This chain uses TRBV30 with TRBJ2-1; 11 nucleotides match TRBD2. After removal of 4 bases from V and 4 bases from J, the junction contained 6 bases not matched to a gene. Per germline, CDR1 GTSNPN and CDR2 SVGIG (reference sequence). The CDR3 has 15 amino acids. The CDR3 nucleotides are TGTGCCTGGACATTCGCTAGCGGGAGGTACAATGAGCAGTTCTTC. Amino acid sequence: CAWTFASGRYNEQFF.

J is TRBJ2-5 and V is TRBV5-1, with 15 bases aligning to TRBD2. Germline assignment: CDR1 SGHRS and CDR2 YFSETQ. The CDR3 runs 16 residues. V lost 4 bases to trimming and J lost 4 bases; unmatched junction nucleotides: 5. The CDR3 sequence: CASSQGLAGGSETQYF. CDR3 coding DNA: TGCGCCAGCAGCCAGGGACTAGCGGGAGGCTCAGAGACCCAGTACTTC. Based on the CDR3 plus reference TRBV5-1 and TRBJ2-5, the full variable domain is KAGVTQTPRYLIKTRGQQVTLSCSPISGHRSVSWYQQTPGQGLQFLFEYFSETQRNKGNFPGRFSGRQFSNSRSEMNVSTLELGDSALYLCASSQGLAGGSETQYFGPGTRLLVL.

This clone has only a few counts. The V and J genes are TRBV4-1 and TRBJ2-7, with 8 bases fitting TRBD1. After removal of 1 base from V and 1 base from J, the junction contained 6 bases not matched to a gene. Germline lookup yields CDR1 MGHRA and CDR2 YSYEKL. This CDR3 has 16 amino acids. CDR3 region: CASSQAGGVGSYEQYF. CDR3 DNA: TGCGCCAGCAGCCAAGCAGGGGGCGTAGGGTCCTACGAGCAGTACTTC.

J is TRBJ1-3 and V is TRBV30; D might be TRBD1 (6 bases). The CDR3 consists of 17 residues. CDR1 and CDR2 (germline): GTSNPN, SVGIG (reference sequence). V was shortened by 5 bases and J by 3 bases, with 23 bases between the two germline ends. The CDR3: CAWRPLEQGGDGNTIYF. CDR3 bases: TGTGCCTGGCGTCCTCTCGAACAGGGTGGGGATGGAAACACCATATATTTT.

The rearrangement links TRBV7-6 to TRBJ1-5; D possibly corresponds to TRBD1 (5 bases). V shed 5 bases and J shed 2 bases, with 19 bases lying between them. CDR3 size: 17 residues. Germline loops: CDR1 SGHVS, CDR2 FNYEAQ. The CDR3 loop reads CASSPTWGVVGNQPQHF. In DNA, the CDR3 is TGTGCCAGCAGCCCGACCTGGGGGGTTGTCGGCAATCAGCCCCAGCATTTT.

The V gene is TRBV29-1, the J gene TRBJ2-7; 12 positions agree with TRBD2. With 7 bases clipped from V and 3 bases from J, the junction kept 4 bases outside the gene matches. The CDR3 runs 13 residues. The germline V gene has CDR1 SQVTM and CDR2 ANQGSEA. CDR3 in amino acids: CSAVTSGSYEQYF. CDR3 DNA: TGCAGCGCAGTGACTAGCGGGAGCTACGAGCAGTACTTC.

This rearrangement joins TRBV7-8 to TRBJ1-1; no firm D call. The V end lost 7 bases, the J end lost 1 base, and 13 bases lay between the germline ends. This CDR3 spans 14 amino acids. Germline CDR1 SGHVS, CDR2 FQNEAQ. CDR3 amino acids: CASTRREGNTEAFF. Here the CDR3 DNA reads TGTGCCAGCACCCGTAGGGAGGGGAACACTGAAGCTTTCTTT.

In nucleotides, the CDR3 is TGTGCCAGCAGCCCCGGACTAGCCGAAGGCGAGCAGTACTTC. This translates into CASSPGLAEGEQYF. V is TRBV5-4 and J is TRBJ2-7, with 8 bases identical to TRBD2. The germline V gene has CDR1 SGHNT and CDR2 YYREEE (reference sequence). Trimming removed 4 bases from V and 6 bases from J; junction bases left unmatched: 9. The CDR3 has 14 amino acids.

The rearrangement joins TRBV7-2 to TRBJ2-5; TRBD2 might be the D (5 bases). CDR1 and CDR2 (germline): SGHTA, FQGNSA. The CDR3 extends over 13 amino acids. Trimming took 6 bases from V and 1 from J, leaving 9 bases between them. The CDR3 nucleotides are TGTGCCAGCAGGCGGGTCCCCCAAGAGACCCAGTACTTC. Amino acid sequence: CASRRVPQETQYF.

This clone appeared a single time. This sample includes further DNA sequences coding for the same CDR3. Written as DNA, the CDR3 is TGTGCCAGCAGCTTGGGGCTAGCGGGCTCCTACGAGCAGTACTTC. Amino acid sequence: CASSLGLAGSYEQYF. The chain joins TRBV5-4 to TRBJ2-7, with 8 bases that match TRBD2. Trimming at V came to 0 bases and at J to 0 bases, leaving 2 bases not matched to a gene. The CDR3 runs to 15 residues. Germline V gives CDR1 SGHNT, CDR2 YYREEE (reference sequence).